The 4 T cell receptor beta chains given below trace back to one sample, sequenced in a study of blood T cell repertoires in COVID-19. Data came from immunoSEQ multiplex PCR; TCRdb stores just in-frame clones and leaves some out. The profile shows hundreds of thousands of clones, 70% to 90% of them singletons. Sequencing input: peripheral blood. The receptors come from a woman aged 45-65 years with COVID-19, enrolled during active disease.

This chain joins TRBV18 and TRBJ1-2; 8 bases fit TRBD1. V lost 2 bases to trimming and J lost 1 base; unmatched junction nucleotides: 6. Germline loops: CDR1 KGHSH, CDR2 LQKENI. CDR3 length equals 16 residues. The CDR3 DNA is TGTGCCAGCTCACCAGAGGGACAGGCTTTTAACTATGGCTACACCTTC. It codes for CASSPEGQAFNYGYTF.

The chain links TRBV18 to TRBJ1-2; 10 bases fit TRBD1. The CDR3 is 15 amino acids. V was clipped by 2 bases and J by 7 bases; unmatched bases: 7. The germline CDR1 and CDR2 sequences are KGHSH and LQKENI. CDR3 residues: CASSPSDRGAGGYTF. CDR3 sequence (DNA): TGTGCCAGCTCACCATCGGACAGGGGGGCCGGTGGCTACACCTTC.

DNA of the CDR3: TGTGCCAGCAGTCGAGGGGGGGATGCTAACTATGGCTACACCTTC. It yields the protein CASSRGGDANYGYTF. The rearrangement uses TRBV7-9 and TRBJ1-2, with a weak D call TRBD1 (6 bases). The V gene lost 6 bases and the J gene lost 0 bases, with 14 bases spanning the gap. The CDR3 extends over 15 amino acids. Germline V CDR1 and CDR2: SEHNR, FQNEAQ (reference sequence).

The chain joins TRBV27 to TRBJ1-1; perhaps TRBD1 as D (5 bases). Germline CDR1 MNHEY, CDR2 SMNVEV (reference sequence). The CDR3 contains 13 residues. Trimming took 8 bases from V and 5 from J, leaving 15 bases between them. For the CDR3, the DNA is TGTGCCAGCCAGGGCAGCCATTCTACTGAAGCTTTCTTT. This sequence encodes CASQGSHSTEAFF.